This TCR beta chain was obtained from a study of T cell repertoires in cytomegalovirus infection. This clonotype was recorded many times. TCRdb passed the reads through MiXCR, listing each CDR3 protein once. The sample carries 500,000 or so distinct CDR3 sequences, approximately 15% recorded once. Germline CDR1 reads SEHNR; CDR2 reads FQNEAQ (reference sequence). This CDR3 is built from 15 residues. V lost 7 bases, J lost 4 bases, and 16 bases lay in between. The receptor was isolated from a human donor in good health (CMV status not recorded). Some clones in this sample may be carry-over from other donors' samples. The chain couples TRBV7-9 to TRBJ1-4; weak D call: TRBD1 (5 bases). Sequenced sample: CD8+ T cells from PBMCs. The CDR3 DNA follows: TGTGCCAGCACCCCGGGAGCGGGGGTTAATGAAAAACTGTTTTTT. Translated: CASTPGAGVNEKLFF.